This T cell receptor beta chain was identified in a study of PD-1 blockade in mismatch repair-deficient tumors. Study-level points and caveats: Tumor-resident clones, often absent from pretreatment blood, expanded after pembrolizumab and then contracted.

Generated by immunoSEQ multiplex PCR, the TCRdb table keeps only in-frame clones and is missing some. Seen here are roughly 120,000 clones, 85% to 90% observed once, and the top ten hold about an eighth. CDR1 and CDR2 (germline): SGDLS, YYNGEE. The CDR3 has 12 residues. With V trimmed by 4 bases and J by 10 bases, 6 bases remained unmatched. Of note for this clone: Its specificity is not known.

Sequenced here: peripheral blood, sampled approximately 72 weeks after starting pembrolizumab. V usage is TRBV9 and J usage is TRBJ2-3, with 7 bases aligning to TRBD2. The receptor comes from an adult with mismatch repair-deficient cancer. CDR3 sequence (DNA): TGTGCCAGCAGCAGAGCGGGGTCGTCGCAGTATTTT. This translates into CASSRAGSSQYF.